This record covers a single T cell receptor beta chain. There are 16 residues in the CDR3. Germline V gene sequence: CDR1 LNHDA, CDR2 SQIVND (reference sequence). J was trimmed by 6 bases and V by 5 bases; bases with no gene match: 11. These data come from a study of PD-L1 blockade in urothelial cancer. About the research overall: At 6 weeks and at 3 weeks (second dose) after treatment start, blood was analyzed.

Time point indicated: peripheral blood 6 weeks after treatment start. Urothelial carcinoma in patients was locally advanced or metastatic. Each individual provided 1 to 8 samples (taken pretreatment and on-treatment). This table comes from immunoSEQ multiplex PCR, and its TCRdb copy is limited to in-frame clones, with some not included. The sample comprises under 30,000 clones, roughly 83% of which are singletons, and about 3% rests with the top ten. The source is a man between 65 and 85 years old with urothelial cancer. The rearrangement uses TRBV19 and TRBJ2-2, with 8 bases matching TRBD2. The input for sequencing was PBMCs, taken around atezolizumab (anti-PD-L1) treatment. The CDR3 spells CASSSNGGGSPGELFF. The CDR3 bases are TGTGCCAGTAGTTCTAACGGGGGGGGGAGCCCCGGGGAGCTGTTTTTT.